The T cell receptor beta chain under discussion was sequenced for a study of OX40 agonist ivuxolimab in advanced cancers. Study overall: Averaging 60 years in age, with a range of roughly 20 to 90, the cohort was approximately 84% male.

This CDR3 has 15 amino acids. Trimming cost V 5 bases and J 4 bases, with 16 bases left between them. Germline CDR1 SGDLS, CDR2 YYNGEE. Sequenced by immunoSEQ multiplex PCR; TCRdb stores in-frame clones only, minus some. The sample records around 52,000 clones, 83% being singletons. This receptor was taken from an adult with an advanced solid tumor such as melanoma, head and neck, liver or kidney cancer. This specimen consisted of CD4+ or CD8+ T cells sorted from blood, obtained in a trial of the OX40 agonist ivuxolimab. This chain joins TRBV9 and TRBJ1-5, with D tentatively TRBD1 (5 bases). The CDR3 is CASSPNLGVNQPQHF. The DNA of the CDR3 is TGTGCCAGCAGTCCCAACCTGGGGGTTAATCAGCCCCAGCATTTT. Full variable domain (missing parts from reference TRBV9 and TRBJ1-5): DSGVTQTPKHLITATGQRVTLRCSPRSGDLSVYWYQQSLDQGLQFLIQYYNGEERAKGNILERFSAQQFPDLHSELNLSSLELGDSALYFCASSPNLGVNQPQHFGDGTRLSIL.